This T cell receptor (beta chain) was captured by sequencing in a study of PD-1 blockade in classical Hodgkin lymphoma (dated by TCRdb to 2018 to 2020). In the study overall: Nivolumab dosing was 3 mg/kg intravenously every 2 weeks, continuing until either disease progression or unacceptable toxicity. To define a peripheral blood immune signature of response to PD-1 blockade in classical Hodgkin lymphoma, the study combined TCR beta sequencing with CyTOF.

The Qiagen DNeasy kit was used to extract genomic DNA from unsorted PBMCs and from the negatively selected CD4+ and CD8+ fractions. TCR beta CDR3 regions were amplified by immunoSEQ multiplex PCR using primers annealing to V and J segments. A synthetic immune receptor repertoire was used to minimize amplification bias, and any residual bias was removed computationally once sequencing was done. The authors processed their data as follows. Repertoire diversity was quantified as the Shannon entropy index using custom Python scripts. Unsorted, CD4+ and CD8+ repertoires were analyzed separately, except for combined analyses in which CD4+ and CD8+ sequences were merged in silico. Clonal expansion was defined as at least a 2-fold frequency increase after treatment relative to C1D1, with a pseudocount of 0.5 for undetected baseline clones. Clones with 0 or 1 copy at C1D1 were classified as singleton clones, and clones with 2 or more copies were classified as non-singleton clones. Clones expanded in unsorted samples were labelled as CD4+, CD8+ or unknown by matching protein sequences in sorted samples from the same patient. Wilcoxon tests were applied to paired samples to test diversity changes from C1D1 to C4D1. TCRdb obtained this table from immuneACCESS and retained in-frame rearrangements with V and J assigned. These tables miss some clones; where compared with another copy, unresolved V genes account for less than half of the shortfall, and the remainder is unexplained. V, J and clone size are taken as reported in that table, and D and trimming were inferred from the DNA itself. The sample table contains about 37,000 clones; only one count was recorded for 76% of them. 10% to 11% of the sample is taken by the ten largest.

Trimming removed 5 bases from V and 6 bases from J; the gene matches leave 16 bases unexplained. The CDR3 has 18 amino acids, counting the end cysteine and phenylalanine. CDR3 DNA only is kept here, 54 bases in frame from base 1. Via the germline V gene, CDR1 is SGHVS and CDR2 FNYEAQ. Explained via the paper, the time point label denotes: cycle 1 day 1 (C1D1), immediately before nivolumab initiation. Relapse after autologous stem cell transplantation had occurred in all trial patients, and cohorts A, B and C were distinguished by prior brentuximab vedotin exposure. The trial cohort included 55 to 65 patients with relapsed/refractory classical Hodgkin lymphoma, and each patient had a best overall response of complete response, partial response or progressive disease. Single-agent nivolumab was administered to trial patients in the multi-cohort phase II CheckMate 205 trial. An independent review committee assessed best overall response by applying the 2007 International Working Group response criteria. Trial PBMCs were collected just before the start of nivolumab (C1D1) and during therapy at cycle 2 day 1 and cycle 4 day 1. Peripheral blood was collected in 8 mL Vacutainer Cell Preparation Tubes, from which PBMCs were isolated by centrifugation and then cryopreserved.

Overall study outcomes, separate from this receptor: CD4+ but not CD8+ TCR diversity rose significantly by C4D1 (p=0.0027 vs p=0.16), most apparent in complete responders (p=0.02). Lower diversity was seen in patients whose nivolumab began less than 1 year after ASCT, and these patients were left out of later analyses so that immune reconstitution would not confound the results. Newly diagnosed patients were reported to have lower baseline TCR diversity than healthy donors, and relapsed/refractory patients were reported to have lower baseline TCR diversity still. The study covered only a single clinical trial cohort, and the causes of the repertoire differences, possibly disease activity or prior therapy, were still not defined. Baseline diversity similar to that of newly diagnosed patients was observed in trial patients achieving complete response, whereas significantly lower diversity was observed in partial responders and progressors.

Details on this clone: What this receptor recognizes is not known. Within one base of it there is no much larger clone, and no base qualities were kept.

The material was peripheral blood mononuclear cells (PBMCs), obtained at baseline. This receptor was identified in a human donor with classical Hodgkin lymphoma. The V gene is TRBV7-6 and the J gene is TRBJ2-1; 10 middle bases align to TRBD2. The base sequence is TGTGCCAGCAGCCCTAGGGGACCGACTAGCGGGCCGGCCAATGAGCAGTTCTTC. The encoded protein is CASSPRGPTSGPANEQFF. With the rest looked up from the reference TRBV7-6 and TRBJ2-1 genes rather than sequenced, the full variable domain is GAGVSQSPRYKVTKRGQDVALRCDPISGHVSLYWYRQALGQGPEFLTYFNYEAQQDKSGLPNDRFSAERPEGSISTLTIQRTEQRDSAMYRCASSPRGPTSGPANEQFFGPGTRLTVL.